One and the same sample provided the 15 T cell receptor beta chains below, sequenced in a study of Tregs in tolerant kidney transplant recipients. Method: immunoSEQ multiplex PCR; TCRdb's copy keeps in-frame clones and lacks some. The sample has over 45,000 clones. Specimen: CD4+ T cells from blood, collected before the transplant. Receptors were obtained from a human donor who received a combined kidney and bone marrow transplant.

On this clone: The read terminates 3 residues before the CDR3 end, so the remaining end is supplied by the germline J gene. The chain combines TRBV5-1 with TRBJ2-1; 8 bases line up with TRBD2. In germline, CDR1 is SGHRS, CDR2 YFSETQ. The CDR3 is made up of 16 amino acids. After removal of 0 bases from V and 5 bases from J, the junction contained 7 bases not matched to a gene. This CDR3 is CASSLEVSGDHNEQFF. The CDR3 DNA, read in part, is TGCGCCAGCAGCTTGGAGGTTAGCGGGGACCACAATGAG.

In regard to this clone: The read terminates 3 residues before the CDR3 end, so the remaining end is supplied by the germline J gene. This chain joins TRBV2 and TRBJ2-2; TRBD1 aligns across 9 bases. The CDR3 extends over 13 amino acids. Trimming took 7 bases from V and 6 from J; bases not matched to a gene: 3. Germline CDR1 SNHLY, CDR2 FYNNEI. The CDR3: CASMTGGPGELFF. The CDR3 DNA, read in part, is TGTGCCAGCATGACAGGGGGACCCGGGGAG.

Of note for this clone: Read sequence stops 3 residues before the CDR3 end, and the germline J gene provides the missing end. This chain links TRBV5-1 with TRBJ2-1; 7 bases line up with TRBD2. There are 14 residues in the CDR3. The J segment lost 5 bases and the V segment lost 0 bases, leaving 2 bases of the junction unmatched. Germline-derived CDR1 and CDR2 are SGHRS and YFSETQ. Here the CDR3 reads CASSLGDYHNEQFF. The CDR3 DNA, read in part, is TGCGCCAGCAGCTTGGGGGACTACCACAATGAG.

Of note for this clone: The read finishes 3 residues shy of the CDR3 end, and the germline J gene is used to complete it. The V call is TRBV18, the J call TRBJ2-5, with 10 nucleotides matching TRBD1. Germline lookup yields CDR1 KGHSH and CDR2 LQKENI. CDR3 length: 16 residues. The trim removed 2 bases at V and 4 bases at J, leaving 7 bases unmatched. Partial CDR3 DNA: TGTGCCAGCTCACCATTTGACAGGGGGCGCGGAGAGACC. It yields the protein CASSPFDRGRGET. The entire CDR3 is CASSPFDRGRGETQYF.

About this clone itself: Other DNA sequences in this sample translate to the same CDR3. The CDR3 DNA, read in part, is TGTGCCAGCAGCGCGGCGGGGAACACTGAA. This codes for CASSAAGNTE. The full CDR3 protein is CASSAAGNTEAFF. The chain combines TRBV7-3 with TRBJ1-1; D ambiguous. From the germline J gene comes the end of the CDR3, since the read stops 3 residues before it. The CDR3 loop spans 13 amino acids. Trimming pared 5 bases from V and 1 base from J, leaving 8 bases between. Germline V gene lookup returns CDR1 SGHTA and CDR2 FQGTGA.

The part of the CDR3 DNA that was read is TGTGCCTGGAGTCCGCCCCGCGGGATCGCAGATACG. It is translated as CAWSPPRGIADT. In full, the CDR3 reads CAWSPPRGIADTQYF. The rearrangement joins TRBV30 to TRBJ2-3; maybe TRBD2 (6 bases). The read comes to an end 3 residues before the CDR3 does, leaving the germline J gene to fill in the end. The CDR3 extends over 15 amino acids. V lost 2 bases and J lost 4, with 16 bases in between. The germline CDR1 and CDR2 sequences are GTSNPN and SVGIG (reference sequence).

As regards this clone: The CDR3 end lies 3 residues beyond the end of the read and is filled in from the germline J gene. The chain carries TRBV5-1 and TRBJ2-7; 12 bases are shared with TRBD2. V lost 4 bases and J lost 2; bases outside the gene matches: 4. This CDR3 has 15 amino acids. Germline V gene data show CDR1 as SGHRS and CDR2 as YFSETQ. Incomplete CDR3 DNA: TGCGCCAGCAGCCCCGCTAGCGGGAGGGCCTACGAG. Translated: CASSPASGRAYE. The whole CDR3 protein is CASSPASGRAYEQYF.

With regard to this clone: The CDR3 end falls 3 residues outside the read, so it is completed with the germline J gene. The V and J genes are TRBV7-2 and TRBJ1-1; D ambiguous. Trimming shortened V by 0 bases and J by 1 base, and 6 bases separated the two germline ends. Germline CDR1 and CDR2: SGHTA and FQGNSA. The CDR3 has 14 residues. CDR3 DNA, as far as it was read: TGTGCCAGCAGCTTAGCCCTAGCGAACACTGAA. Encoded protein: CASSLALANTE. The entire CDR3 reads CASSLALANTEAFF.

Notes on this clone: The CDR3 end lies 3 residues beyond the end of the read and is filled in from the germline J gene. V and J are TRBV18 and TRBJ1-1; possibly TRBD1 for D (6 bases). Germline values: CDR1 KGHSH, CDR2 LQKENI. The CDR3 covers 14 residues. V was shortened by 5 bases and J by 0 bases, with 10 bases between the two germline ends. The CDR3 bases that were read are TGTGCCAGCTCAGAGGGACATTTGAACACTGAA. Translating gives CASSEGHLNTE. In full, the CDR3 is CASSEGHLNTEAFF.

As for this clone: The CDR3 end lies 3 residues beyond the end of the read and is filled in from the germline J gene. The chain joins TRBV5-1 to TRBJ2-1; TRBD1 is a possible D gene (5 bases). Trimming left V 3 bases short and J 6 bases short, with 10 bases between. The CDR3 runs to 13 residues. CDR1 is SGHRS, CDR2 YFSETQ, per germline. CDR3 in amino acids: CASSWGGVNEQFF. The CDR3 DNA, read in part, is TGCGCCAGCAGCTGGGGCGGAGTCAATGAG.

A word on this clone: The sequenced fragment ends 3 residues before the CDR3 boundary, so the rest is inferred from the germline J gene. The chain joins TRBV6-1 to TRBJ2-5; D call uncertain. V lost 2 bases and J lost 1, with 8 bases in between. Germline V lookup: CDR1 MNHNS, CDR2 SASEGT. This CDR3 has 14 amino acids. The sequenced part of the CDR3 DNA is TGTGCCAGCAGTGAAACAGAGGCCCAAGAGACC. It is translated as CASSETEAQET. The complete CDR3 sequence is CASSETEAQETQYF.

Regarding this clone: The read ends 3 residues before the CDR3 terminus; that terminus is restored from the germline J gene. This chain links TRBV19 with TRBJ1-5; the match to TRBD1 covers 7 bases. The CDR3 is made up of 14 amino acids. Germline loops: CDR1 LNHDA, CDR2 SQIVND (reference sequence). V trimming: 5 bases; J trimming: 4 bases; junction bases outside the gene matches: 5. Partial CDR3 DNA: TGTGCCAGTAGTCCGGGACAGAAAAATCAGCCC. It is translated as CASSPGQKNQP. The full-length CDR3 reads as CASSPGQKNQPQHF. The full variable domain, its missing parts supplied by reference TRBV19 and TRBJ1-5, is DGGITQSPKYLFRKEGQNVTLSCEQNLNHDAMYWYRQDPGQGLRLIYYSQIVNDFQKGDIAEGYSVSREKKESFPLTVTSAQKNPTAFYLCASSPGQKNQPQHFGDGTRLSIL.

The CDR3 loop is CSAMGTGRNTQYF. CDR3 DNA (partial): TGCAGTGCTATGGGGACAGGGAGAAATACG. J is TRBJ2-3 and V is TRBV20-1, with 9 bases identical to TRBD1. The read comes to an end 3 residues before the CDR3 does, leaving the germline J gene to fill in the end. Germline values: CDR1 DFQATT, CDR2 SNEGSKA (reference sequence). The CDR3 has 13 residues. Trimming at V came to 4 bases and at J to 7 bases, leaving 6 bases not matched to a gene.

A remark on this clone: The missing CDR3 end, 3 residues past where the read stops, is filled in from the germline J gene. The genes are TRBV19 and TRBJ1-5; D might be TRBD1 (5 bases). Per the germline V gene, CDR1 is LNHDA and CDR2 is SQIVND (reference sequence). V was trimmed by 6 bases and J by 0 bases, leaving 18 bases between them. The CDR3 totals 17 residues. CDR3 bases read: TGTGCCAGTAGCTCTTTCCCGGACAAGTATAGCAATCAGCCC. It specifies CASSSFPDKYSNQP. The entire CDR3 sequence reads CASSSFPDKYSNQPQHF.

The CDR3: CASSLKGAGNSPLHF. The sequenced part of the CDR3 DNA is TGTGCCAGCAGCTTAAAGGGGGCAGGCAATTCACCC. V usage is TRBV7-9 and J usage is TRBJ1-6, with 7 bases lining up with TRBD1. The sequenced fragment ends 3 residues before the CDR3 boundary, so the rest is inferred from the germline J gene. Germline V lookup: CDR1 SEHNR, CDR2 FQNEAQ (reference sequence). J was trimmed by 7 bases and V by 2 bases; bases with no gene match: 5. CDR3 length: 15 residues.